This is a list of T cell receptor beta chains from one sample in a study of blood T cell repertoires in COVID-19. Data came from immunoSEQ multiplex PCR; TCRdb stores just in-frame clones and leaves some out. This table holds fewer than 95,000 clones, 70% to 90% found once. The sequencing input was peripheral blood. The source is a man aged 50-59 years with acute or convalescent COVID-19. Both conserved end residues are trimmed from each CDR3. Fields, in order: D gene, J gene, V gene, CDR3 protein. The D gene is left open where the match is weak.

D gene: TRBD1; J gene: TRBJ1-5; V gene: TRBV5-6; CDR3 protein: ASSLAGGTASGQPQH
D gene: .; J gene: TRBJ1-2; V gene: TRBV9; CDR3 protein: ASSLRTANYGYT
D gene: TRBD2; J gene: TRBJ2-1; V gene: TRBV15; CDR3 protein: ATSSGGTIYNEQF
D gene: .; J gene: TRBJ1-2; V gene: TRBV30; CDR3 protein: AWKVDITRYT
D gene: TRBD1; J gene: TRBJ2-7; V gene: TRBV6-5; CDR3 protein: ASTPGTAYEQY
D gene: TRBD1; J gene: TRBJ1-2; V gene: TRBV19; CDR3 protein: ASRTGLGYGYT
D gene: .; J gene: TRBJ1-3; V gene: TRBV30; CDR3 protein: AWSVPADFSGNTIY
D gene: .; J gene: TRBJ1-1; V gene: TRBV20-1; CDR3 protein: SASWAGWGRTEAF
D gene: .; J gene: TRBJ1-1; V gene: TRBV19; CDR3 protein: ASSGLGSRDPEAF
D gene: TRBD2; J gene: TRBJ2-1; V gene: TRBV9; CDR3 protein: ASSASGGFYNEQF
D gene: .; J gene: TRBJ2-5; V gene: TRBV11-2; CDR3 protein: ASSLEGGGSPED
D gene: TRBD1; J gene: TRBJ1-3; V gene: TRBV28; CDR3 protein: ASSLYRQGRSGNTIY
D gene: .; J gene: TRBJ1-2; V gene: TRBV29-1; CDR3 protein: SVEGGPGVNYGYT
D gene: .; J gene: TRBJ2-3; V gene: TRBV3-1/TRBV3-2; CDR3 protein: ASSQDPGITDTQY
D gene: TRBD2; J gene: TRBJ2-3; V gene: TRBV28; CDR3 protein: ASTRGGPLNTQY
D gene: TRBD1; J gene: TRBJ2-6; V gene: TRBV18; CDR3 protein: ASSPGTGNSGANVLT
D gene: .; J gene: TRBJ2-5; V gene: TRBV7-6; CDR3 protein: ASSLTGPSRETQY
D gene: .; J gene: TRBJ1-1; V gene: TRBV3-1/TRBV3-2; CDR3 protein: ASTTNTEAF
D gene: TRBD1; J gene: TRBJ1-2; V gene: TRBV5-6; CDR3 protein: ASSLGWTGGAYGYT
D gene: TRBD1; J gene: TRBJ1-6; V gene: TRBV7-3; CDR3 protein: ASSPPDRRRRDSPLH
D gene: TRBD1; J gene: TRBJ1-2; V gene: TRBV10-3; CDR3 protein: AISVYRDRNPTGYGYT
D gene: TRBD1; J gene: TRBJ1-1; V gene: TRBV7-8; CDR3 protein: ASSSGTGALERNTEAF
D gene: TRBD2; J gene: TRBJ2-3; V gene: TRBV18; CDR3 protein: ATNGGADDTQY
D gene: .; J gene: TRBJ1-2; V gene: TRBV28; CDR3 protein: ASSFMVPQGQRGYT
D gene: TRBD1; J gene: TRBJ1-4; V gene: TRBV30; CDR3 protein: AWNGQGINEKLF
D gene: .; J gene: TRBJ1-3; V gene: TRBV12-3/TRBV12-4; CDR3 protein: ASSFRGDTIY
D gene: TRBD1; J gene: TRBJ2-1; V gene: TRBV2; CDR3 protein: ASRNGTGDYNEQF
D gene: TRBD1; J gene: TRBJ2-7; V gene: TRBV7-2; CDR3 protein: ASSVGTGYEQY
D gene: .; J gene: TRBJ1-6; V gene: TRBV27; CDR3 protein: ASSFRSGLPNSPLH
D gene: TRBD2; J gene: TRBJ2-2; V gene: TRBV7-9; CDR3 protein: ASSSAGSGANTGELF